This T cell receptor beta chain was recovered during a study of identical twins. Unique molecular identifiers were present on the cDNA, which also gained a universal primer site by template switching. One entry per CDR3 protein results from TCRdb running MiXCR on the 5' RACE reads. The sample shows 540,000 or so distinct CDR3 sequences, about 22% of them seen only once. This clonotype appeared a few times. The CDR3 is made up of 15 amino acids. Deletions cut 8 bases from V and 0 bases from J, with 14 bases between. From germline, CDR1 is SGHTA and CDR2 FQGNSA. This same sample was also part of a study on yellow fever vaccine responses in identical twins.

This chain links TRBV7-2 with TRBJ2-1; TRBD2 might be the D (6 bases). This clonotype originated in a young woman in good health. Sequences were obtained from CD4+ T cells sorted from blood. Here the CDR3 reads CASGSLASSYNEQFF. The CDR3 nucleotides are TGTGCCAGCGGGAGTCTAGCGAGCTCCTACAATGAGCAGTTCTTC.